This T cell receptor (beta chain) came from a study of cytomegalovirus exposure and HLA in healthy donors. PCR amplification relied on 60 Vbeta primers (plus 13 Jbeta primers). Repertoires were generated with immunoSEQ multiplex PCR, while TCRdb's copy carries only in-frame clones and drops some. The sample has 100,000 to 150,000 clones, approximately 80% seen once. This clone has just one count. Germline CDR1 SGHRS, CDR2 YFSETQ. The CDR3 sequence is 17 residues long. Germline trimming cut 1 base from V and 1 base from J; bases unmatched to any gene: 8. Sequencing was done on a sample of PBMCs. The clonotype originates from a woman younger than 35 in good health and CMV-seronegative. V and J are TRBV5-1 and TRBJ1-1; 9 positions agree with TRBD1. The CDR3 sequence is CASSLNFGTGSNTEAFF. CDR3 DNA sequence: TGCGCCAGCAGCTTGAATTTTGGGACAGGGTCGAACACTGAAGCTTTCTTT.